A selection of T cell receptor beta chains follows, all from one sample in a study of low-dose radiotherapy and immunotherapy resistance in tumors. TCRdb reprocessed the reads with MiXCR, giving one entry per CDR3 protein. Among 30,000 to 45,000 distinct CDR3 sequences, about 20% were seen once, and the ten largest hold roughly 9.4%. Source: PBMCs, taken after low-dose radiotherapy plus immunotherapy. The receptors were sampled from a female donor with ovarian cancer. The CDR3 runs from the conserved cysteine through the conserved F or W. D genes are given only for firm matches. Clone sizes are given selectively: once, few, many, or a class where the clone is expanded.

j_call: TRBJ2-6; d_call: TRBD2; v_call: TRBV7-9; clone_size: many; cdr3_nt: TGTGCCAGCAGCCCCGGACTAGCGGGAGGGTCTGGGGCCAACGTCCTGACTTTC; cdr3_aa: CASSPGLAGGSGANVLTF
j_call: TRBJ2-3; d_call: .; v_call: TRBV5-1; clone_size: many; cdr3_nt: TGCGCCAGCAGCAGTTCTAGCACAGATACGCAGTATTTT; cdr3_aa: CASSSSSTDTQYF
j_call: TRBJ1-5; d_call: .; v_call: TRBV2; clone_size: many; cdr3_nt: TGTGCCAGCCGACAGGCCCTAGGGCCCCAGCATTTT; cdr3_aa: CASRQALGPQHF
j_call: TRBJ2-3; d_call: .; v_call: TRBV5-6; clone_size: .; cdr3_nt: TGTGCCAGCAGCTTTACGACGGATACGCAGTATTTT; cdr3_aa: CASSFTTDTQYF
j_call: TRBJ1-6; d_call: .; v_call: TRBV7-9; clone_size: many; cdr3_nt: TGTGCCAGCAGCTTAAGGAGCATTACCGCTCCCCTCCACTTT; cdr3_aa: CASSLRSITAPLHF
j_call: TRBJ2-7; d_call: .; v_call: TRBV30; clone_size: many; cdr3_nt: TGTGCCTGGAGGCGGACCTCCTCCTACGAGCAGTACTTC; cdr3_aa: CAWRRTSSYEQYF
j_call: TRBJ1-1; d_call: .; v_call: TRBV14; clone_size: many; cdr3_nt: TGTGCCAGCAGCCAAGAGGAAGGGTACACTGAAGCTTTCTTT; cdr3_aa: CASSQEEGYTEAFF
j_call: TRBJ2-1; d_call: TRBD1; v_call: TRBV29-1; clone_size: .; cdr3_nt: TGCAGCGTAGGAAAGGACAGGGGATTTTACAATGAGCAGTTCTTC; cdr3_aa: CSVGKDRGFYNEQFF
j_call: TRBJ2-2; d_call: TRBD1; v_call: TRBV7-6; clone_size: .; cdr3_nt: TGTGCCAGCAGCTTAGTAGGGGGCGGGCCGGTAACCGACACCGGGGAGCTGTTTTTT; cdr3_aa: CASSLVGGGPVTDTGELFF
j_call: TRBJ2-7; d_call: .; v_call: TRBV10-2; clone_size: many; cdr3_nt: TGCGCCTCTCAAAAGGGGTCGGCGGGGGCCTCTTTCTCCTACGAGCAGTACTTC; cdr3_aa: CASQKGSAGASFSYEQYF
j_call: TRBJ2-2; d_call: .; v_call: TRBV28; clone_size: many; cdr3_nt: TGTGCCAGCAGTGTCCTGACACCGAACACCGGGGAGCTGTTTTTT; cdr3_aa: CASSVLTPNTGELFF
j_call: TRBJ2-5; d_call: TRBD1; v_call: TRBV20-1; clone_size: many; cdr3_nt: TGCAGTGCTAGCCGACAGGGGCGCGAGACCCAGTACTTC; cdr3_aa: CSASRQGRETQYF
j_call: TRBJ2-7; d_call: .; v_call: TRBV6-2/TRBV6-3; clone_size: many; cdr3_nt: TGTGCCAGCAGCCAACACGAGCAGTACTTC; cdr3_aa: CASSQHEQYF
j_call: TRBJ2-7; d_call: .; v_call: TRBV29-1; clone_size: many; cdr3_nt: TGCAGCGTTGAAGATCAAGCCTACGAGCAGTACTTC; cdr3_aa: CSVEDQAYEQYF
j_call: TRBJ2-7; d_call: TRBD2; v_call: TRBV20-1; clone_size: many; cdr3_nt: TGCAGTGCTTCAAAGCCCCTAGCGGGGGGGGGTTACGAGCAGTACTTC; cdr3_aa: CSASKPLAGGGYEQYF
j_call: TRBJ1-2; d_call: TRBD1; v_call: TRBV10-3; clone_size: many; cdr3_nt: TGTGCCATCAGACAGGGGGCGGAAGGCGGCTACACCTTC; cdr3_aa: CAIRQGAEGGYTF
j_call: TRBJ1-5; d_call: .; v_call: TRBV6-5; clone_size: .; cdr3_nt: TGTGCCAGCAGTTACGGGGGTGGAAATCAGCCCCAGCATTTT; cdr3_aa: CASSYGGGNQPQHF
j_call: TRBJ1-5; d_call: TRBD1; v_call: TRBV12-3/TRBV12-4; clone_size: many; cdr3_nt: TGTGCCAGCAGTTTAGCGGGGGTAGGGGGCAGGGGGCAGCCCCAGCATTTT; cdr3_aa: CASSLAGVGGRGQPQHF
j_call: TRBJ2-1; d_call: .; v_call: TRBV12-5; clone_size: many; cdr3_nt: TGTGCTAGTGGTTTGGATCTCGGGCCTAGCTACAATGAGCAGTTCTTC; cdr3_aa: CASGLDLGPSYNEQFF
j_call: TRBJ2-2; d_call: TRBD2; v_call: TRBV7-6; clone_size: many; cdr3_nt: TGTGCCAGCAGCCTAGCGGGAGAGGGAACCGGGGAGCTGTTTTTT; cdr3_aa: CASSLAGEGTGELFF
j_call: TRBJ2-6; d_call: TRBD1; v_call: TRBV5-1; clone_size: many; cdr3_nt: TGCGCCAGCAGCGACCGACAGGGGACCGGGGCCAACGTCCTGACTTTC; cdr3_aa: CASSDRQGTGANVLTF
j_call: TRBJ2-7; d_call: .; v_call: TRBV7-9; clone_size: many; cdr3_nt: TGTGCCAGCAGCTTAGTGAGCGGCCACCCGGACGAGCAGTACTTC; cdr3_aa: CASSLVSGHPDEQYF
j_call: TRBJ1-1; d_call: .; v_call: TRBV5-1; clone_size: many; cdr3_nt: TGCGCCAGCAGCCGGGAGACTGAAGCTTTCTTT; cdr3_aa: CASSRETEAFF
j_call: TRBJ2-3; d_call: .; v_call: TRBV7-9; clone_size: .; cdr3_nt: TGTGCCAGCAGCTTAGCGGGGTTGGGGGCAGATACGCAGTATTTT; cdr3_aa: CASSLAGLGADTQYF
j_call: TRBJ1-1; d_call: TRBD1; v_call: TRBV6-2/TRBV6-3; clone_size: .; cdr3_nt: TGTGCCAGCATAAGACAGGGGCTTACCACTGAAGCTTTCTTT; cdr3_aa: CASIRQGLTTEAFF
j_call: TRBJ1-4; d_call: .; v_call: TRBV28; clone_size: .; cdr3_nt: TGTGCCAGCAGTTCGTTACCATTTAATGAAAAACTGTTTTTT; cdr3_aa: CASSSLPFNEKLFF
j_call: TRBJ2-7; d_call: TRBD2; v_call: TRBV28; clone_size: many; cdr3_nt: TGTGCCAGCAGCTCTACTAGCGGGAGGGGGGGCTACGAGCAGTACTTC; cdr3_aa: CASSSTSGRGGYEQYF
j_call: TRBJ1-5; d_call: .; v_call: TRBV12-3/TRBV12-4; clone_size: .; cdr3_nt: TGTGCCAGCCCCTTTCGACCAGGGGCCCACAATCAGCCCCAGCATTTT; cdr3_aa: CASPFRPGAHNQPQHF
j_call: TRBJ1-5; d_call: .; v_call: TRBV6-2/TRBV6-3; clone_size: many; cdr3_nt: TGTGCCAGCAGTGAAAATGGATTAGTGGGCAATCAGCCCCAGCATTTT; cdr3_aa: CASSENGLVGNQPQHF
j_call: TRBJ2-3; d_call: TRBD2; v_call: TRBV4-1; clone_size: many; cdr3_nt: TGCGCCAGCAGCTTTCTAGCGGGAGAAACAGATACGCAGTATTTT; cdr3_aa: CASSFLAGETDTQYF
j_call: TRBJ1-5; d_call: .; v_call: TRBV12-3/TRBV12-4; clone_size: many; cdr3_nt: TGTGCCAGCAGCGAACCCCCGGGAGGGCCCCAGCATTTT; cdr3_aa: CASSEPPGGPQHF
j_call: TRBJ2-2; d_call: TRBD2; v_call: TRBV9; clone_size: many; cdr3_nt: TGTGCCAGCAGCCCCCGTGCGGTAGCGGGGTCGTTCGGGGAGCTGTTTTTT; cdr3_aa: CASSPRAVAGSFGELFF
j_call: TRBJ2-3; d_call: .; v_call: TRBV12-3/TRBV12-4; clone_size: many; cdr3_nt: TGTGCCAGCAGTTTTGGGACTCACCAATATTTT; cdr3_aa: CASSFGTHQYF
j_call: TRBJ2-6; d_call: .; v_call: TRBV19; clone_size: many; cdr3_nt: TGTGCCAGTAGTATGTACCAGGGGACTGGGGCCAACGTCCTGACTTTC; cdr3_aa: CASSMYQGTGANVLTF
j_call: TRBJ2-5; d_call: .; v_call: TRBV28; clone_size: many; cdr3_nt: TGTGCCAGCAGTTCCCGTGCGTTGGGGCAAGAGACCCAGTACTTC; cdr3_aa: CASSSRALGQETQYF
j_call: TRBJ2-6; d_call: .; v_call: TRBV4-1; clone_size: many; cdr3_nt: TGCGCCAGCAGCCAAGAAGCTATGCGCGGGGCGAGCTCTGGGGCCAACGTCCTGACTTTC; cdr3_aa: CASSQEAMRGASSGANVLTF
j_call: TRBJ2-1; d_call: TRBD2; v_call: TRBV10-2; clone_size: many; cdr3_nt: TGCGCCAGCAGTGAGTCTACACCCGGGAGGAATGAGCAGTTCTTC; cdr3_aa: CASSESTPGRNEQFF
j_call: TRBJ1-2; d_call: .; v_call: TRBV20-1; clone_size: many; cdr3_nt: TGCAGTCTCCATACAGGAGGGGGCTACACCTTC; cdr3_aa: CSLHTGGGYTF
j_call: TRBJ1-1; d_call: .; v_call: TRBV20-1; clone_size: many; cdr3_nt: TGCAGTGCTAGAGCCGGCGGGGCCGGGGAGGCTTTCTTT; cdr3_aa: CSARAGGAGEAFF
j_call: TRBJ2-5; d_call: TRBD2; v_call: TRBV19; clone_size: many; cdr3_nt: TGTGCCAGTAGCAACGGGGGGGGATGGGAGACCCAGTACTTC; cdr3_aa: CASSNGGGWETQYF
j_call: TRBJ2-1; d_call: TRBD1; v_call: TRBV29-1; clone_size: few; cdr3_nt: TGCAGCGTCAACAGGGGTAACGAGCAGTTCTTC; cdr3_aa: CSVNRGNEQFF
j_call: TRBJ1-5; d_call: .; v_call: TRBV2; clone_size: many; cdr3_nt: TGTGCCAGCAGTGAACAGGGGAGCAATCAGCCCCAGCATTTT; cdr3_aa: CASSEQGSNQPQHF
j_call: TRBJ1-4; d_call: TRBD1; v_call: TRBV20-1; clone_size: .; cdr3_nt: TGCAGTGCTAGAACCGACAGGGATGGTGAAAAACTGTTTTTT; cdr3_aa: CSARTDRDGEKLFF
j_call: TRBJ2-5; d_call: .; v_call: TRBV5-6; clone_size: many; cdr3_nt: TGTGCCAGCAGCCCCGGTTGGCCTACCTGGGAGACCCAGTACTTC; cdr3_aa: CASSPGWPTWETQYF